Each of the 7 T cell receptor beta chains below was sequenced from the same sample in a study of T-cell reconstitution after alpha-beta-depleted transplantation in children. Unique molecular identifiers featured in how the TCRbeta library was prepared. MiXCR, run by TCRdb on the PCR reads, gives a single entry per CDR3 protein. The table has approximately 400,000 distinct CDR3 sequences, about a tenth seen once; the top ten hold about 5%. Source: PBMCs from the stem cell graft donor, taken from the stem cell graft. The receptors were gathered from a human donor who donated a stem cell graft to a child with acute myeloid leukemia.

This chain joins TRBV5-6 and TRBJ1-5; D gene uncertain. CDR3 size: 15 residues. Germline CDR1 is SGHDT and CDR2 is YYEEEE. Trimming cost V 1 base and J 0 bases, with 8 bases left between them. CDR3 residues: CASSLSTYSNQPQHF. CDR3 DNA sequence: TGTGCCAGCAGCTTGTCGACATATAGCAATCAGCCCCAGCATTTT.

This sequence joins TRBV15 and TRBJ2-5; unclear D gene. V was trimmed by 0 bases and J by 7 bases, leaving 15 bases between them. Germline assignment: CDR1 LNHNV and CDR2 YYDKDF (reference sequence). The CDR3 extends over 15 amino acids. CDR3 DNA: TGTGCCACCAGCAGAGATCGAGTAGGATTGGGGACCCAGTACTTC. This encodes CATSRDRVGLGTQYF.

This clonotype showed up just a few times. The chain combines TRBV5-1 with TRBJ2-5, with TRBD1 matching over 7 bases. The CDR3 is made up of 14 amino acids. J gave up 2 bases and V 2 bases, and 3 bases lay outside the gene matches. Germline V lookup: CDR1 SGHRS, CDR2 YFSETQ. The CDR3 nucleotides are TGCGCCAGCAGCTTCGGACAGGCTCAAGAGACCCAGTACTTC. Translation: CASSFGQAQETQYF.

The chain has TRBV12-3 or TRBV12-4 and TRBJ2-1, with D perhaps TRBD1 or TRBD2 (5 bases each). This CDR3 spans 16 amino acids. V lost 5 bases and J 8 bases, leaving 22 bases between the germline ends. The CDR3 loop reads CASSKTGPPLFYEQFF. The CDR3 DNA follows: TGTGCCAGCAGTAAAACGGGACCACCACTCTTCTATGAGCAGTTCTTC.

The sample holds a few counts of this clonotype. The chain has TRBV4-2 and TRBJ2-7, with 9 bases identical to TRBD2. Germline CDR1 is LGHNA and CDR2 is YNFKEQ. The length of the CDR3 is 15 residues. V lost 4 bases and J lost 3; bases outside the gene matches: 7. CDR3 bases: TGTGCCAGCAGCCGGACCGGGACTAGCAGCTACGAGCAGTACTTC. Encoded protein: CASSRTGTSSYEQYF.

This clonotype was seen ten or more times. The rearrangement uses TRBV5-5 and TRBJ1-1; TRBD1 is a possible D gene (5 bases). The CDR3 has 14 residues. V lost 3 bases to trimming and J lost 5 bases, with 14 bases between them. CDR1 and CDR2 (germline): SGHKS, YYEKEE (reference sequence). CDR3 sequence reads: CASSWTKGWTEAFF. The CDR3 DNA reads TGTGCCAGCAGCTGGACAAAGGGTTGGACTGAAGCTTTCTTT. Based on the CDR3 plus reference TRBV5-5 and TRBJ1-1, the full variable domain is DAGVTQSPTHLIKTRGQQVTLRCSPISGHKSVSWYQQVLGQGPQFIFQYYEKEERGRGNFPDRFSARQFPNYSSELNVNALLLGDSALYLCASSWTKGWTEAFFGQGTRLTVV.

In its sample, this clonotype was seen a few times. CDR3 in DNA: TGCAGTGTTCGGACAGGGACCACAGATACGCAGTATTTT. Its translation: CSVRTGTTDTQYF. This rearrangement joins TRBV20-1 to TRBJ2-3; 8 bases line up with TRBD1. CDR1 is DFQATT, CDR2 SNEGSKA, per germline (reference sequence). CDR3 length: 13 residues. The V segment lost 7 bases and the J segment 2 bases; nucleotides outside the gene matches: 5.